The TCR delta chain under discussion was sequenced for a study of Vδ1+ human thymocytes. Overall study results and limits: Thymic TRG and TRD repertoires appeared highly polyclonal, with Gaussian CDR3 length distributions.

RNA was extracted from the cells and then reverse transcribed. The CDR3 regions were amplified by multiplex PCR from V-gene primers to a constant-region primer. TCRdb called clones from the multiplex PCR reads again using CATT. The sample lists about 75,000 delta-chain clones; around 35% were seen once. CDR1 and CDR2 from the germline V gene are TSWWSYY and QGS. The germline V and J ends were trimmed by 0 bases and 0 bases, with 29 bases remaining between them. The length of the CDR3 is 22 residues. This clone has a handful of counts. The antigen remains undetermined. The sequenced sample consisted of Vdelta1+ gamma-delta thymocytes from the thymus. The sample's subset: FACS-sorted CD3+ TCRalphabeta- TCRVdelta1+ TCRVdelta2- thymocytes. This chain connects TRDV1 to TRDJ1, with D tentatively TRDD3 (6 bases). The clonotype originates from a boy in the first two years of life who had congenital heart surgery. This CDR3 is CALGELGEEGISQHLYTDKLIF. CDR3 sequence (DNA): TGTGCTCTTGGGGAACTAGGGGAGGAGGGGATTTCGCAGCACCTATACACCGATAAACTCATCTTT.